A selection of T cell receptor beta chains follows, all from one sample in a study of cytomegalovirus exposure and HLA in healthy donors. The method was immunoSEQ multiplex PCR; TCRdb's version includes in-frame clones alone and lacks a portion of them. The sample lists approximately 170,000 clones, about 64% occurring once. Sequenced sample: PBMCs. The receptors were sampled from a man aged 45-60 years in good health and CMV-seronegative. The conserved cysteine and the conserved F or W are not part of the CDR3 here. The size of a clone is reported for some rows only, either as once, few or many, or as a class for expanded clones.

>TRBV4-1|.|TRBJ1-1
ASSREDRMNTEAF
>TRBV11-2|.|TRBJ2-3
ASSSEGGNTQY
>TRBV7-3|.|TRBJ1-6
ASSKWGQSGTGTDSPLH
>TRBV7-3|.|TRBJ2-7
ASSFNGGPNYEQY
>TRBV28|.|TRBJ2-1
ASSEGQIYNEQF
>TRBV12-5|once|TRBJ1-2
ASGLTGAYGYT
>TRBV11-1|.|TRBJ1-2
ASSGQGHGYT
>TRBV27|.|TRBJ1-2
ASSLSYSNYGYT
>TRBV29-1|once|TRBJ2-7
SVRTGVFEQY
>TRBV4-3|few|TRBJ2-2
ASSQDLTGGPDTGELF
>TRBV7-2|.|TRBJ1-3
ASSTRTGGASGNTIY
>TRBV7-9|.|TRBJ1-2
ASSPQGRGDYGYT
>TRBV6-5|once|TRBJ1-2
ASSYSRPGGEGYT
>TRBV30|.|TRBJ2-3
AWSPYGAYADTQY
>TRBV19|few|TRBJ1-4
ASSIGGQGGEKLF
>TRBV7-9|once|TRBJ2-3
ASSTRGGREDTQY
>TRBV4-1|.|TRBJ2-7
ASGQPGQSYEQY